The 8 T cell receptor beta chains below come from one sample, sequenced in a study of metastatic and nonmetastatic thyroid tumors. Every patient was untreated before thyroid surgery. TCRdb reanalyzed the PCR reads via MiXCR. The repertoire holds around 45,000 clones, with about 4% as singletons. The sequencing sample was made of blood. Receptor source: a female donor with papillary thyroid cancer or a benign thyroid nodule (not recorded which). Some clones in this sample may be carry-over from other donors' samples.

This clone occurred many times. This rearrangement joins TRBV3-1 to TRBJ1-2, with D perhaps matching TRBD1 (6 bases). CDR1 is LGHDT, CDR2 YNNKEL, per germline (reference sequence). CDR3 size: 14 residues. V dropped 3 bases and J dropped 6 bases, with 14 bases sitting between them. CDR3 in amino acids: CASSQWRGGNGYTF. CDR3 coding DNA: TGTGCCAGCAGCCAGTGGAGAGGGGGTAATGGCTACACCTTC.

This clone rates as large. The chain carries TRBV5-1 and TRBJ2-7, with D possibly TRBD1 on 5 matching bases. CDR1 and CDR2 (germline): SGHRS, YFSETQ. There are 14 residues in the CDR3. With 2 bases removed from V and 3 bases from J, the gap between germline ends came to 12 bases. CDR3 loop: CASSLGSRDYEQYF. CDR3 nucleotides: TGCGCCAGCAGCTTAGGCAGCAGGGACTACGAGCAGTACTTC.

This clone showed up many times. V is TRBV7-3 and J is TRBJ2-1, with 13 bases matching TRBD2. The CDR3 is 15 amino acids. V was pared by 4 bases and J by 8 bases, with 5 bases of the junction left unmatched. Germline CDR1 and CDR2: SGHTA and FQGTGA. Written as DNA, the CDR3 is TGTGCCAGCAGCTCCTGGACTAGCGGGAGTGATGAGCAGTTCTTC. The encoded protein is CASSSWTSGSDEQFF.

The table lists this clone with many counts. This rearrangement joins TRBV14 to TRBJ1-6; a possible D gene is TRBD1 (5 bases). The CDR3 runs 16 residues. Germline CDR1 and CDR2: SGHDN and FVKESK. V was pared by 0 bases and J by 6 bases, with 12 bases between. CDR3 sequence (DNA): TGTGCCAGCAGCCAAGATTTCGGGGGGATTAATTCACCCCTCCACTTT. Its protein product is CASSQDFGGINSPLHF.

This clone appeared many times. V and J are TRBV6-2 or TRBV6-3 and TRBJ2-3; D unresolved. CDR3 size: 15 residues. Trimming removed 3 bases at V and 0 bases at J, with 10 bases between. Germline lookup yields CDR1 MNHEY and CDR2 SVGEGT. In nucleotides, the CDR3 is TGTGCCAGCAGTTATTCCGGACCTAGCACAGATACGCAGTATTTT. Residues: CASSYSGPSTDTQYF.

This clone was detected ten times or more. This same CDR3 is encoded by further DNA sequences in the sample. The chain is built from TRBV18 and TRBJ1-3; 7 bases fit TRBD1. Germline V gene data show CDR1 as KGHSH and CDR2 as LQKENI. This CDR3 has 15 amino acids. V lost 6 bases and J lost 0; bases outside the gene matches: 5. CDR3 coding DNA: TGTGCCAGCTCGGGGGGACAGAGCTCTGGAAACACCATATATTTT. Amino acid sequence: CASSGGQSSGNTIYF.

This clone was detected many times. The chain recombines TRBV18 with TRBJ1-1, with 7 bases matching TRBD1. V was clipped by 9 bases and J by 1 base; unmatched bases: 2. This CDR3 is built from 12 residues. Germline V gene sequence: CDR1 KGHSH, CDR2 LQKENI. CDR3 region: CASRQGNTEAFF. As DNA, the CDR3 is TGTGCCAGTCGACAGGGGAACACTGAAGCTTTCTTT.

This clone was detected ten times or more. V and J are TRBV2 and TRBJ1-3; no reliable D call. The V gene's germline CDR1 is SNHLY and CDR2 FYNNEI. The CDR3 runs 16 residues. V was clipped by 6 bases and J by 0 bases, with 15 bases between them. CDR3 coding DNA: TGTGCCAGCAGGGGTTTGGCGGAGAGCTCTGGAAACACCATATATTTT. It translates to CASRGLAESSGNTIYF.